This T cell receptor beta chain is drawn from a study of T cell repertoires in cytomegalovirus infection (dated by TCRdb to the late 2010s). General notes on the study: Peptide stimulations targeted recently identified HLA-C-restricted CMV epitopes, whose presentation resists viral immunomodulation, together with well-studied HLA-B-restricted epitopes. The HLA type of each donor mattered for the analysis, because public TCR beta signatures pointed to carriage of CMV infection along with the matching HLA type.

Interpreted using the paper, the treatment or condition label stands for: in vitro stimulation with specific CMV peptide epitopes to enrich CMV-specific T cells. Results the study describes overall, beyond this receptor: Cumulative frequency of public TCR beta family members discriminated carriers of CMV infection plus the relevant HLA type in this cohort and an independent roughly 330-donor cohort. In the ex vivo response, HLA-C-restricted CMV-specific TCR beta clonotypes were dominant, and in two of eight donors the single most frequent clonotype came from this HLA-C-restricted group.

The sequencer listed for this sample is Illumina HiSeq 1500. TCRdb redid the processing of the public reads, applying fastp at Q25 and MiXCR, and retained in-frame beta chains. When rows share a CDR3 protein, they turn into one entry using the most common DNA and genes. The sample contains around 300,000 distinct CDR3 sequences, less than 25% of them found a single time. The leading ten clones occupy roughly a fifth of the sample. The sample holds a few counts of this clonotype. Its antigen is still unknown. Base qualities are not provided; no much larger clone lies one nucleotide away. The input for sequencing was cultured PBMCs, taken from culture after CMV antigen stimulation. The receptor comes from a human donor in good health (CMV status not recorded). Some clones in this sample may be carry-over from other donors' samples.

The CDR3 amino acid sequence is: CASSVPSRSLNTEAFF. The DNA is TGTGCCAGTAGTGTACCTAGCCGGAGTCTGAACACTGAAGCTTTCTTT. The sequence links TRBV19 to TRBJ1-1; there is no confident call for the D gene. Between the V and J ends, shortened by 5 bases and 0 bases respectively, the junction contains 16 bases. As encoded in the germline V gene (reference sequence), CDR1 is LNHDA while CDR2 is SQIVND. Spanning cysteine to phenylalanine, the CDR3 consists of 16 amino acids. Solely the CDR3 DNA is kept, with 48 bases framed from the first base.